Listed below are T cell receptor beta chains from one sample, sequenced in a study of blood T cells in healthy people across ages. TCRdb re-called the 5' RACE reads with MiXCR, one entry per CDR3 protein. This table has around 940,000 distinct CDR3 sequences, around 54% appearing once. The sequencing sample was made of blood. These receptors all come from a woman aged 55-75 years in good health. The CDR3 runs from the conserved cysteine through the conserved F or W.

J gene | V gene | CDR3 protein
TRBJ2-3 | TRBV11-2 | CASIHLFRSGDTQYF
- | TRBV7-2 | CASSDRTSQSYNEQYF
TRBJ2-3 | TRBV7-8 | CASSLFMDMGDTQYF
TRBJ2-2 | TRBV20-1 | CSAAGTSGRYTGELFF
TRBJ1-1 | TRBV21-1 | CASSKLRQHYTEAFF
TRBJ2-1 | TRBV28 | CASRPGLAISEQFF
TRBJ2-2 | TRBV5-6 | CASSRLGMGRTNTGELFF
TRBJ2-3 | TRBV12-3/TRBV12-4 | CASSLGRYSGADTQYF
TRBJ1-1 | TRBV18 | CASSPYIPLGQKNTEAFF
TRBJ2-7 | TRBV6-5 | CASSYKRDSHSYEQYF
- | TRBV7-2 | CASSTRGTSGRYHEQYF
TRBJ2-3 | TRBV4-2 | CASSQGRASAGGSTDTQYF
TRBJ2-3 | TRBV4-3 | CASSQDLLLADTQYF
TRBJ2-5 | TRBV29-1 | CSVGGAESLRYF
TRBJ2-3 | TRBV6-1 | CASSKDLSGRGTDTQYF
TRBJ2-5 | TRBV30 | CAWGTRAETQYF
TRBJ2-1 | TRBV12-3/TRBV12-4 | CASSFGGMSYNEQFF
TRBJ2-1 | TRBV3-1 | CASSQPGLAGLYNEQFF
TRBJ1-1 | TRBV14 | CASILVGRNTEAFF
TRBJ2-1 | TRBV12-3/TRBV12-4 | CASRFGTSEEFF
TRBJ2-3 | TRBV29-1 | CSVHTTTTGATDTQYF
TRBJ2-7 | TRBV4-2 | CASSQVGLDVYEQYF
TRBJ2-3 | TRBV3-1 | CASSQVVTSGTDTQYF
- | TRBV12-3/TRBV12-4 | CASSSAGPNEQYF
TRBJ2-3 | TRBV30 | CAWSVGQGVWGDTQYF
TRBJ2-3 | TRBV13 | CASSLGVTSSSDTQYF
TRBJ2-1 | TRBV7-9 | CASSGFTGLAGGDEQFF
TRBJ2-7 | TRBV12-3/TRBV12-4 | CASSFKLAGDYEQYF
TRBJ1-5 | TRBV4-1 | CASSQVLPTGNNQPQHF
TRBJ1-2 | TRBV14 | CASSRELLGVGYTF
TRBJ2-1 | TRBV7-2 | CASSLYVHNEQFF
- | TRBV3-1 | CASSQDPASGRDYEQYF
TRBJ2-3 | TRBV29-1 | CSVERGSATDTQYF
TRBJ2-7 | TRBV28 | CASTSEGGRFVSSYEQYF
TRBJ2-1 | TRBV15 | CATTGTSGYNEQFF
TRBJ2-1 | TRBV29-1 | CSVDSGGRTSSYNEQFF